This TCR delta chain was retrieved from a study of γδ T cells in repeated Plasmodium falciparum infection. The table lists this clone with a few counts. A read error likely explains why the TCRdb protein, taken from a much larger clone, differs from this DNA's translation at residue 3; the protein shown is translated from the DNA. This CDR3 region has 11 residues. The germline gives CDR1 TSWWSYY, CDR2 QGS. TCRdb ran CATT on the multiplex PCR reads. The repertoire includes roughly 48,000 delta-chain clones, roughly 1.5% of them detected once, and 8.5% to 10% sits in the top ten. Gammadelta T cells were flow-sorted from PBMC into Vgamma9/Vdelta2+ and Vdelta2-negative populations for bulk analysis.

This receptor was obtained from a pool of human donors (malaria-infected and uninfected, not separated). Sequencing was carried out using gamma-delta T cells from blood. The chain carries TRDV1 and TRDJ1; a weak D match, TRDD3 (6 bases). The CDR3 DNA sequence: TGTGCTCCTGGGGAAAATCGTAAACTCATCTTT. Protein: CAPGENRKLIF.